This is a list of T cell receptor beta chains from one sample in a study of cytomegalovirus exposure and HLA in healthy donors. TCRdb's table, derived via immunoSEQ multiplex PCR, lists solely in-frame clones and lacks some. This repertoire shows about 180,000 clones, 77% found once; its top ten account for roughly 3.5%. The sequencing sample was made of PBMCs. Receptors were obtained from a woman aged 60-75 years in good health and CMV-seropositive. CDR3s include the opening cysteine and the closing phenylalanine or tryptophan. Some rows have no size entry. The others give once, few or many, or a class for an expanded clone.

j_gene | abundance | v_gene | CDR3aa
TRBJ2-2 | . | TRBV5-1 | CASSSLGTGDTGELFF
TRBJ1-2 | . | TRBV18 | CASSPEGGYGYTF
TRBJ2-1 | . | TRBV7-8 | CASSLAVAGGYEQFF
TRBJ2-2 | . | TRBV6-1 | CASSEFSRATGELFF
TRBJ2-7 | . | TRBV7-2 | CASSLGQDREQYF
TRBJ1-5 | few | TRBV28 | CASRPIQGRGNQPQHF
TRBJ2-2 | . | TRBV11-2 | CASSSGIQNTGELFF
TRBJ2-7 | . | TRBV27 | CASSFSQGGREQYF
TRBJ2-2 | . | TRBV5-1 | CASSVRDRGSAGELFF
TRBJ2-3 | . | TRBV5-1 | CASSLGLAGGQDTQYF
TRBJ2-7 | . | TRBV27 | CASSFQQGRYEQYF
TRBJ2-1 | . | TRBV11-3 | CASSARPGTGSSYNEQFF
TRBJ2-2 | . | TRBV9 | CASSPLGANTGELFF
TRBJ2-7 | . | TRBV9 | CASSAQPGTGQEQYF
TRBJ2-2 | . | TRBV6-1 | CASSENPTGSGELFF
TRBJ1-1 | . | TRBV15 | CATSRSRQVMNTEAFF
TRBJ2-2 | . | TRBV6-1 | CASVTGTANTGELFF
TRBJ2-7 | . | TRBV28 | CASSPPGGPSYEQYF
TRBJ2-7 | . | TRBV27 | CASSRTPTGGGYEQYF
TRBJ1-5 | . | TRBV21-1 | CASSKYGQVGNQPQHF
TRBJ2-7 | . | TRBV9 | CASSPLAGVGEQYF
TRBJ1-1 | . | TRBV5-8 | CASKGARNLDTEAFF
TRBJ1-2 | . | TRBV15 | CATSRVTDYGYTF
TRBJ2-7 | . | TRBV5-1 | CASSGSEAGGGYEQYF
TRBJ1-2 | few | TRBV6-5 | CASSYGGGNYGYTF
TRBJ2-2 | . | TRBV11-3 | CASSVHPPGGTGELFF
TRBJ1-4 | . | TRBV2 | CASSEGRGFGEKLFF
TRBJ2-7 | . | TRBV5-1 | CASSLWTSGSDEQYF